Below, 11 T cell receptor beta chains from the same sample are listed, as sequenced in a study of cytomegalovirus exposure and HLA in healthy donors. A multiplex PCR was run with 60 Vbeta primers and 13 Jbeta primers. The table came from immunoSEQ multiplex PCR; TCRdb's copy has only in-frame clones and leaves some out. The sample has about 57,000 clones; 65% to 90% are singletons. Source material: PBMCs. These receptors originate from a man younger than 40 in good health and CMV-seronegative.

This clone was observed a single time. The chain couples TRBV6-5 to TRBJ2-7; TRBD1 agrees at 8 bases. This CDR3 has 14 residues. The junction had 6 bases not matched to a gene; V was cut back by 5 bases and J by 3 bases. Germline assignment: CDR1 MNHEY and CDR2 SVGAGI. The CDR3 is CASSTDRAIYEQYF. DNA of the CDR3: TGTGCCAGCAGTACGGACAGGGCGATCTACGAGCAGTACTTC.

This rearrangement joins TRBV25-1 to TRBJ2-7, with D tentatively TRBD2 (5 bases). The CDR3 covers 16 residues. Trimming took off 2 bases at V and 3 bases at J, with 17 bases between the two ends. Germline lookup yields CDR1 MGHDK and CDR2 SYGVNS. CDR3 residues: CASSEKSGIGNYEQYF. CDR3 coding DNA: TGTGCCAGCAGTGAAAAAAGCGGAATCGGCAACTACGAGCAGTACTTC.

This chain connects TRBV11-2 to TRBJ2-7; D possibly corresponds to TRBD2 (6 bases). Trimming took off 5 bases at V and 0 bases at J, with 11 bases between the two ends. From germline, CDR1 is SGHAT and CDR2 FQNNGV. The CDR3 extends over 14 amino acids. In DNA, the CDR3 is TGTGCCAGCAGCCGGGGAGGCGGCTCCTACGAGCAGTACTTC. This sequence encodes CASSRGGGSYEQYF.

This chain links TRBV6-6 with TRBJ1-2; TRBD1 is a possible D gene (5 bases). Trimming removed 2 bases from V and 5 bases from J, with 12 bases in between. Germline V gene data show CDR1 as MNHNY and CDR2 as SVGAGI (reference sequence). This CDR3 comprises 14 residues. The DNA of the CDR3 is TGTGCCAGCAGTTACGAGGCTGGGGGGTATGGCTACACCTTC. Translated, it gives CASSYEAGGYGYTF.

V is TRBV2 and J is TRBJ2-2; perhaps TRBD2 as D (7 bases). V was shortened by 10 bases and J by 6 bases, with 24 bases between the two germline ends. There are 16 residues in the CDR3. The germline V gene has CDR1 SNHLY and CDR2 FYNNEI. This CDR3 reads CANLPEGGARAGELFF. DNA for the CDR3: TGTGCCAACCTACCTGAGGGGGGGGCTAGGGCCGGGGAGCTGTTTTTT.

This chain joins TRBV4-3 and TRBJ1-1; 10 bases align to TRBD1. The V segment lost 0 bases and the J segment 5 bases; nucleotides outside the gene matches: 15. CDR1 and CDR2 (germline): LGHNA, YSLEER. This CDR3 region has 19 residues. As DNA, the CDR3 is TGCGCCAGCAGCCAAGATCGGTTGCGTATCGGACAGGGGGGAACTGAAGCTTTCTTT. It encodes CASSQDRLRIGQGGTEAFF.

The rearrangement links TRBV18 to TRBJ2-1, with 8 bases matching TRBD2. The CDR3 length is 15 residues. V shed 0 bases and J 5 bases; nucleotides not matched to a gene: 3. CDR1 and CDR2 from the germline V gene are KGHSH and LQKENI. The CDR3 protein is CASSPPSGGDNEQFF. In DNA form, the CDR3 reads TGTGCCAGCTCACCACCGAGCGGGGGTGACAATGAGCAGTTCTTC.

The chain couples TRBV2 to TRBJ2-2; TRBD2 matches 11 bases. The J segment lost 2 bases and the V segment lost 0 bases, leaving 8 bases of the junction unmatched. The CDR3 length is 19 residues. Germline V lookup: CDR1 SNHLY, CDR2 FYNNEI. The CDR3 is CASSEALLAGASNTGELFF. For the CDR3, the DNA is TGTGCCAGCAGTGAAGCGCTACTAGCGGGGGCCTCAAACACCGGGGAGCTGTTTTTT. The full variable domain, completed using reference TRBV2 and TRBJ2-2, is EPEVTQTPSHQVTQMGQEVILRCVPISNHLYFYWYRQILGQKVEFLVSFYNNEISEKSEIFDDQFSVERPDGSNFTLKIRSTKLEDSAMYFCASSEALLAGASNTGELFFGEGSRLTVL.

V and J are TRBV7-9 and TRBJ2-5; tentatively, D is TRBD1 (6 bases). The last part of the DNA fits TRBJ2-7 better; the J call may be wrong. The germline V gene has CDR1 SEHNR and CDR2 FQNEAQ (reference sequence). The CDR3 is 16 amino acids. The chain's CDR3 is CASSSRQAGLSYEQYF. In nucleotides, the CDR3 is TGTGCCAGCAGCTCACGACAGGCAGGCCTCTCCTACGAGCAGTACTTC.

The rearrangement uses TRBV30 and TRBJ1-6; D is undetermined. Trimming removed 0 bases from V and 14 bases from J, with 11 bases in between. Germline V gives CDR1 GTSNPN, CDR2 SVGIG (reference sequence). CDR3 length: 12 amino acids. CDR3 amino acids: CAWSVGVLTLHF. The CDR3 DNA is TGTGCCTGGAGTGTCGGGGTTTTGACCCTCCACTTT.

This rearrangement joins TRBV19 to TRBJ1-5, with TRBD1 matching over 7 bases. V was pared by 2 bases and J by 4 bases, with 2 bases of the junction left unmatched. The CDR3 spans 14 residues. Germline V gives CDR1 LNHDA, CDR2 SQIVND (reference sequence). For the CDR3, the DNA is TGTGCCAGTAGTATAAGCAGGGGGAATCAGCCCCAGCATTTT. As protein: CASSISRGNQPQHF.